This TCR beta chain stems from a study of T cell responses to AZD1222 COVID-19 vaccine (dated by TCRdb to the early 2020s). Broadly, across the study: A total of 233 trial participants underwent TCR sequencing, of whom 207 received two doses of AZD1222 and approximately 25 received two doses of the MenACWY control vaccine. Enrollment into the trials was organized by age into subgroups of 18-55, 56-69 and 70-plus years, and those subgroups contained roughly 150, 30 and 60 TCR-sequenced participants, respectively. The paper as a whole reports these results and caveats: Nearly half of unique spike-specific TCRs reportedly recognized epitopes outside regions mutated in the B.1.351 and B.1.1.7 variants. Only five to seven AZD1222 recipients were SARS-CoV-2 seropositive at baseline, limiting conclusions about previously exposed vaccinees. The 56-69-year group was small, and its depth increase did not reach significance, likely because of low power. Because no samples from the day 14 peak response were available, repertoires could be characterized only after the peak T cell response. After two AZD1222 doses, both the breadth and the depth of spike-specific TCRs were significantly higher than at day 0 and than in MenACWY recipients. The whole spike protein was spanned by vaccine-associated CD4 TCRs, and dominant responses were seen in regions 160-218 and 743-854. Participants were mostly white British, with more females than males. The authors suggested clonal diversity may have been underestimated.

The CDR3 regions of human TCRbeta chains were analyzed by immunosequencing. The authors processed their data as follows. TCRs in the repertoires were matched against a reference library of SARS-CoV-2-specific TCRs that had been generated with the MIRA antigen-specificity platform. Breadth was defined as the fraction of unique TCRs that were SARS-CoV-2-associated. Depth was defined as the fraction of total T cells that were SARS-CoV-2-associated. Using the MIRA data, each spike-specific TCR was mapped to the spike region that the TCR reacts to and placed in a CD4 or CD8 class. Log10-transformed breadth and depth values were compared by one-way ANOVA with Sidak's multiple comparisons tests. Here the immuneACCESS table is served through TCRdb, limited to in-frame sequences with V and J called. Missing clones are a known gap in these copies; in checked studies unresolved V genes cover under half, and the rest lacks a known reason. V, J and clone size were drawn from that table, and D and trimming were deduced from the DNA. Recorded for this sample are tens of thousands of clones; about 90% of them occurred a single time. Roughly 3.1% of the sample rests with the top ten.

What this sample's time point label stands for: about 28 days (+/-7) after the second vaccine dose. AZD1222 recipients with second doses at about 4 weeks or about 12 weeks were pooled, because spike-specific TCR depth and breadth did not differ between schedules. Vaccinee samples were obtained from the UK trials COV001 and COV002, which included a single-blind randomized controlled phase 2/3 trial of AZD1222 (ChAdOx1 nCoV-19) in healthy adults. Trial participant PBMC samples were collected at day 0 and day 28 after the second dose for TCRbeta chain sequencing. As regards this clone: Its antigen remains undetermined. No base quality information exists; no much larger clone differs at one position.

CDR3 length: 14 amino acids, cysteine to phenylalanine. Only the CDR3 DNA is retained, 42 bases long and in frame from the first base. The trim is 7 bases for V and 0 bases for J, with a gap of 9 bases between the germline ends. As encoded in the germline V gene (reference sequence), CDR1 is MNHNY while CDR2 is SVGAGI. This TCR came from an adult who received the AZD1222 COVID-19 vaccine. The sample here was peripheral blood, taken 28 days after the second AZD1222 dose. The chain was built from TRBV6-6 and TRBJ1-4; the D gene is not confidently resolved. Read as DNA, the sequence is TGTGCCAGCATCATGGACGCAACTAATGAAAAACTGTTTTTT. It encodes CASIMDATNEKLFF.